These T cell receptor beta chains were read from a single sample in a study of blood T cell repertoires in COVID-19. Only in-frame clones appear in the TCRdb table, and some are missing; sequencing was by immunoSEQ multiplex PCR. The table lists around 47,000 clones, under 85% of them singletons. Sequencing was carried out using peripheral blood. These receptors were obtained from an older man with active COVID-19. The CDR3 runs from the conserved cysteine through the conserved F or W. The order of the fields is V gene, CDR3 protein.

TRBV21-1 | CAGLLESYNEQFF
TRBV7-2 | CASSLGSRAEAFF
TRBV4-3 | CASSQDDLYGNTIYF
TRBV7-2 | CASSLGGLKGVNEKLFF
TRBV5-1 | CASSLLAGGDTGELFF
TRBV7-9 | CASSSIQGSVMVAGELFF
TRBV6-2/TRBV6-3 | CASSSAGGRDRPQHF
TRBV5-6 | CASSLASGGSFRGLSEQYF
TRBV11-2 | CASRKGHTNNEQFF
TRBV5-6 | CASMPRAPYNEQFF
TRBV4-1 | CASSQMPGQPNQPQHF
TRBV28 | CASMRRGPYEQYF
TRBV18 | CASSPRQGEVNEQFF
TRBV5-4 | CASSPPGQGRNEQFF
TRBV15 | CATSRDYAGIYRDFYEKLFF
TRBV18 | CASSPRENTEAFF
TRBV29-1 | CSVQDSGSPLHF
TRBV5-1 | CASTRQGTDTQYF
TRBV29-1 | CSVEGKGRRVTEQFF
TRBV5-1 | CASSPERGGADTQYF
TRBV6-2/TRBV6-3 | CASNPGTSRVEQYF
TRBV10-3 | CAISLDPGTVYGYTF
TRBV18 | CASSPRAGHTDTQYF
TRBV18 | CASSPIGQEYEQYF
TRBV9 | CASSVARGELFF
TRBV12-3/TRBV12-4 | CASSSYYEQYF
TRBV10-3 | CATGQMNTEAFF
TRBV4-3 | CASSQDRGQEQYF
TRBV30 | CAWSVQISTEAFF
TRBV19 | CAGSRGSNQPQHF